One sample yielded the 13 T cell receptor beta chains listed below, sequenced in a study of cytomegalovirus exposure and HLA in healthy donors. The protocol was immunoSEQ multiplex PCR, while the TCRdb copy is restricted to in-frame clones and leaves out a portion. The repertoire has 200,000 to 250,000 clones, over 80% of them found once; the top ten carry 1% to 1.2%. Sequencing was performed on PBMCs. All receptors come from a young woman in good health and CMV-seronegative.

The rearrangement joins TRBV28 to TRBJ1-5; D may be TRBD1 (6 bases). The CDR3 is made up of 18 amino acids. CDR1 MDHEN and CDR2 SYDVKM come from the germline V gene. V lost 5 bases and J 2 bases, leaving 22 bases between the germline ends. This CDR3 is CASSPRGTGNGGNQPQHF. The CDR3 DNA sequence: TGTGCCAGCAGTCCTAGGGGAACAGGGAATGGAGGCAATCAGCCCCAGCATTTT. Supplemented by reference TRBV28 and TRBJ1-5, the full variable domain reads DVKVTQSSRYLVKRTGEKVFLECVQDMDHENMFWYRQDPGLGLRLIYFSYDVKMKEKGDIPEGYSVSREKKERFSLILESASTNQTSMYLCASSPRGTGNGGNQPQHFGDGTRLSIL.

The chain uses TRBV5-1 and TRBJ2-7, with a possible D match to TRBD2 (7 bases). V was trimmed by 4 bases and J by 2 bases, leaving 19 bases between them. Germline-derived CDR1 and CDR2 are SGHRS and YFSETQ. The CDR3 covers 16 residues. CDR3 in DNA: TGCGCCAGCAGCATCCGGGGGGCTAGCGAACCCTACGAGCAGTACTTC. This codes for CASSIRGASEPYEQYF.

V gene TRBV19 combines with J gene TRBJ2-3; D possibly corresponds to TRBD2 (6 bases). Germline loops: CDR1 LNHDA, CDR2 SQIVND (reference sequence). Trimming pared 5 bases from V and 5 bases from J, leaving 17 bases between. The CDR3 runs 15 residues. CDR3 residues: CASSPFLGGGDTQYF. The DNA for the CDR3 is TGTGCCAGTAGTCCCTTTTTGGGGGGTGGAGATACGCAGTATTTT.

V gene TRBV5-1 combines with J gene TRBJ1-5, with unresolved D. Germline V gives CDR1 SGHRS, CDR2 YFSETQ. V was shortened by 2 bases and J by 5 bases, with 14 bases between the two germline ends. The CDR3 covers 15 residues. DNA for the CDR3: TGCGCCAGCAGCTTTAACGGGGAGGAATATCAGCCCCAGCATTTT. Amino acids: CASSFNGEEYQPQHF.

The genes are TRBV18 and TRBJ2-7, with 8 bases that match TRBD1. Germline values: CDR1 KGHSH, CDR2 LQKENI. Trimming cost V 2 bases and J 0 bases; bases outside gene matches: 6. The CDR3 runs to 16 residues. The CDR3 DNA is TGTGCCAGCTCACCATCCGACAGGGGATCCTCCTACGAGCAGTACTTC. This gives the protein CASSPSDRGSSYEQYF.

The chain combines TRBV5-1 with TRBJ2-7; the D gene is possibly TRBD1 (6 bases). CDR1 is SGHRS, CDR2 YFSETQ, per germline. V lost 3 bases to trimming and J lost 4 bases, with 11 bases between them. The length of the CDR3 is 13 residues. CDR3 sequence (DNA): TGCGCCAGCAGCTCCGGGACAACGTACGAGCAGTACTTC. The encoded protein is CASSSGTTYEQYF.

V gene TRBV5-6 combines with J gene TRBJ2-7; 11 positions match TRBD2. Germline values: CDR1 SGHDT, CDR2 YYEEEE. The J segment lost 3 bases and the V segment lost 0 bases, leaving 8 bases of the junction unmatched. This CDR3 is built from 17 residues. CDR3 region: CASSLGRLAGGYYEQYF. The CDR3 DNA reads as TGTGCCAGCAGCTTGGGTCGCCTAGCGGGAGGATACTACGAGCAGTACTTC. Full variable domain (rest looked up from reference TRBV5-6 and TRBJ2-7): DAGVTQSPTHLIKTRGQQVTLRCSPKSGHDTVSWYQQALGQGPQFIFQYYEEEERQRGNFPDRFSGHQFPNYSSELNVNALLLGDSALYLCASSLGRLAGGYYEQYFGPGTRLTVT.

The CDR3 here is CAISGLAGGKLNTGELFF. The CDR3 nucleotides read TGTGCCATCAGTGGCCTAGCGGGAGGGAAATTGAACACCGGGGAGCTGTTTTTT. The V and J genes are TRBV10-3 and TRBJ2-2; 12 bases fit TRBD2. V dropped 4 bases and J dropped 1; count of bases not matched to a gene: 7. This CDR3 has 18 residues. Germline V gives CDR1 ENHRY, CDR2 SYGVKD.

The rearrangement joins TRBV29-1 to TRBJ2-1, with 9 bases fitting TRBD1. This CDR3 has 13 residues. Trimming removed 2 bases from V and 10 bases from J; junction bases left unmatched: 6. CDR1 is SQVTM, CDR2 ANQGSEA, per germline. The CDR3, as DNA: TGCAGCGTTGAAACGGGACAGGGCATCGAGCAGTTCTTC. Encoded protein: CSVETGQGIEQFF.

This rearrangement joins TRBV4-2 to TRBJ1-1; D gene ambiguous. V lost 0 bases and J 5 bases, leaving 16 bases between the germline ends. The CDR3 totals 16 residues. The V gene's germline CDR1 is LGHNA and CDR2 YNFKEQ. CDR3 residues: CASSQDSVQAGTEAFF. The DNA of the CDR3 is TGTGCCAGCAGCCAAGACAGTGTGCAGGCGGGGACTGAAGCTTTCTTT.

The chain joins TRBV19 to TRBJ2-7; 7 bases agree with TRBD1. Germline CDR1 LNHDA, CDR2 SQIVND (reference sequence). The CDR3 extends over 14 amino acids. V lost 4 bases, J lost 6 bases, and 9 bases stayed unmatched. CDR3 loop: CASSKRTGWGEQYF. In DNA form, the CDR3 reads TGTGCCAGTAGTAAAAGGACAGGTTGGGGCGAGCAGTACTTC.

The CDR3 sequence: CASSIGLTVLQETQYF. In DNA, the CDR3 is TGTGCCAGTAGTATAGGACTGACGGTCCTCCAAGAGACCCAGTACTTC. J is TRBJ2-5 and V is TRBV19; D gene uncertain. The CDR3 has 16 amino acids. Trimming stripped 1 base from V and 1 base from J, with 13 bases between. Per germline, CDR1 LNHDA and CDR2 SQIVND (reference sequence).

The rearrangement joins TRBV5-1 to TRBJ1-2; 9 positions match TRBD1. This CDR3 spans 14 amino acids. J was trimmed by 2 bases and V by 4 bases; bases with no gene match: 3. Germline CDR1 and CDR2: SGHRS and YFSETQ. The CDR3, as DNA: TGCGCCAGCAGCCGGGACAGGGAGAACTATGGCTACACCTTC. Translated, it gives CASSRDRENYGYTF.